This is a list of T cell receptor beta chains from one sample in a study of T cell changes during pregnancy in multiple sclerosis. The assay was immunoSEQ multiplex PCR, and TCRdb's table has in-frame clones only and misses some. This table holds 100,000 to 110,000 clones, about 90% found once. The sequenced sample was peripheral blood, obtained after pregnancy. Source of these receptors: a female donor with multiple sclerosis, enrolled in a pregnancy study. Both conserved end residues are part of each CDR3. D genes are given only for firm matches. Only part of the rows carry a size: once, few, many, or a class if the clone is expanded.

D: NA; V: TRBV29-1; J: TRBJ1-1; size: NA; DNA: TGCAGCGTTGAAACGGGGGTGAACACTGAAGCTTTCTTT; CDR3: CSVETGVNTEAFF
D: NA; V: TRBV6-5; J: TRBJ1-2; size: once; DNA: TGTGCCAGCAGTTACTCGACGGAAACAGGGAGAAGCTACACCTTC; CDR3: CASSYSTETGRSYTF
D: NA; V: TRBV28; J: TRBJ1-2; size: NA; DNA: TGTGCCAGCAGCGTAGGACAGAACTATGGCTACACCTTC; CDR3: CASSVGQNYGYTF
D: NA; V: TRBV7-9; J: TRBJ1-2; size: NA; DNA: TGTGCCAGCAGCTTAGCCGCAGGGAACTATGGCTACACCTTC; CDR3: CASSLAAGNYGYTF
D: TRBD2; V: TRBV5-4; J: TRBJ2-7; size: NA; DNA: TGTGCCAGCACGGGCGGGGGGGGCAGAACCTACGAGCAGTACTTC; CDR3: CASTGGGGRTYEQYF
D: TRBD1; V: TRBV18; J: TRBJ1-1; size: few; DNA: TGTGCCAGCTCACCAGGGACAGGGAGGATAGCTTTCTTT; CDR3: CASSPGTGRIAFF
D: TRBD2; V: TRBV2; J: TRBJ2-7; size: NA; DNA: TGTGCCAGCAGTCCACTAGCGGGGCGACCCTACGAGCAGTACTTC; CDR3: CASSPLAGRPYEQYF
D: NA; V: TRBV5-1; J: TRBJ2-7; size: NA; DNA: TGCGCCAGCAGCTTAACTGGTGGACAAACCTACGAGCAGTACTTC; CDR3: CASSLTGGQTYEQYF
D: TRBD2; V: TRBV29-1; J: TRBJ2-3; size: NA; DNA: TGCAGCGTTGGGGTTAGCGGGAGTACAGATACGCAGTATTTT; CDR3: CSVGVSGSTDTQYF
D: TRBD2; V: TRBV5-1; J: TRBJ2-1; size: NA; DNA: TGCGCCAGCAGCTGGGGACTAGGGGGTGAGCAGTTCTTC; CDR3: CASSWGLGGEQFF
D: TRBD2; V: TRBV5-1; J: TRBJ2-7; size: NA; DNA: TGCGCCAGCAGCTTGGCCAGGACTAGCCGCTTTTACGAGCAGTACTTC; CDR3: CASSLARTSRFYEQYF
D: NA; V: TRBV19; J: TRBJ2-3; size: NA; DNA: TGTGCCAGTAATCCTGGGGGGGCGGATACGCAGTATTTT; CDR3: CASNPGGADTQYF
D: TRBD2; V: TRBV6-4; J: TRBJ2-7; size: NA; DNA: TGTGCCAGCCCACCGTGGGGGAGCGGGATCTACGAGCAGTACTTC; CDR3: CASPPWGSGIYEQYF
D: TRBD1; V: TRBV6-5; J: TRBJ2-5; size: NA; DNA: TGTGCCAGCATTGGACAGGGGGACGAGACCCAGTACTTC; CDR3: CASIGQGDETQYF
D: NA; V: TRBV15; J: TRBJ2-2; size: NA; DNA: TGTGCCACCAGCAGAGATTGGAGGGAAGGGGTGGACACCGGGGAGCTGTTTTTT; CDR3: CATSRDWREGVDTGELFF
D: NA; V: TRBV19; J: TRBJ2-7; size: NA; DNA: TGTGCCAGTAGTATCAGGGGTATCGACGAGCAGTACTTC; CDR3: CASSIRGIDEQYF
D: NA; V: TRBV11-3; J: TRBJ2-5; size: NA; DNA: TGTGCCAGCAGCACACCGGGTCCGGAGACCCAGTACTTC; CDR3: CASSTPGPETQYF
D: NA; V: TRBV28; J: TRBJ1-2; size: NA; DNA: TGTGCCAGCAGTCAACCACTTACGATTAACTATGGCTACACCTTC; CDR3: CASSQPLTINYGYTF
D: TRBD1; V: TRBV7-9; J: TRBJ2-7; size: NA; DNA: TGTGCCAGCAGCTACCGGGACAGCTCCTACGAGCAGTACTTC; CDR3: CASSYRDSSYEQYF
D: NA; V: TRBV7-2; J: TRBJ1-6; size: NA; DNA: TGTGCCAGCAGCTTCATAGTTTCACCCCTCCACTTT; CDR3: CASSFIVSPLHF
D: TRBD2; V: TRBV11-1; J: TRBJ2-5; size: NA; DNA: TGTGCCAGCAGCTTAGCCAGCGGGATAGAGACCCAGTACTTC; CDR3: CASSLASGIETQYF
D: NA; V: TRBV5-4; J: TRBJ2-3; size: NA; DNA: TGTGCCAGCAGCTTGGGACTAACATCTAGCACAGATACGCAGTATTTT; CDR3: CASSLGLTSSTDTQYF
D: TRBD1; V: TRBV7-9; J: TRBJ2-5; size: NA; DNA: TGTGCCAGCAGCTTACAACAGGGGGCAAAGACCCAGTACTTC; CDR3: CASSLQQGAKTQYF
D: TRBD1; V: TRBV5-4; J: TRBJ2-7; size: NA; DNA: TGTGCCAGCAGCTTAGGGACAGCACCCTCCTACGAGCAGTACTTC; CDR3: CASSLGTAPSYEQYF
D: TRBD2; V: TRBV9; J: TRBJ2-3; size: NA; DNA: TGTGCCAGCAGCGGAGCGGGGGGTATAACAGATACGCAGTATTTT; CDR3: CASSGAGGITDTQYF
D: NA; V: TRBV5-4; J: TRBJ2-7; size: NA; DNA: TGTGCCAGCAGCTATAACGAGCAGTACTTC; CDR3: CASSYNEQYF
D: TRBD2; V: TRBV28; J: TRBJ2-7; size: NA; DNA: TGTGCCAGCGGTTCTAGCGGGCCCTACGAGCAGTACTTC; CDR3: CASGSSGPYEQYF
D: TRBD1; V: TRBV18; J: TRBJ2-7; size: NA; DNA: TGTGCCAGCTCACCAAAGGACAGGGCTTCCTACGAGCAGTACTTC; CDR3: CASSPKDRASYEQYF
D: NA; V: TRBV23-1; J: TRBJ2-5; size: NA; DNA: TGCGCCAGCAGTCGTAGACAGGAGGCCCTACAAGAGACCCAGTACTTC; CDR3: CASSRRQEALQETQYF
D: NA; V: TRBV6-5; J: TRBJ2-1; size: NA; DNA: TGTGCCAGCAGTTACTCGGCCAACTCCTACAATGAGCAGTTCTTC; CDR3: CASSYSANSYNEQFF
D: NA; V: TRBV5-5; J: TRBJ2-3; size: NA; DNA: TGTGCCAGCAGCCCGGAGGCTAGAACAGATACGCAGTATTTT; CDR3: CASSPEARTDTQYF
D: TRBD1; V: TRBV5-4; J: TRBJ1-4; size: NA; DNA: TGTGCCAGCAGCCGGGCGGGACAGCTCTCTGAAAAACTGTTTTTT; CDR3: CASSRAGQLSEKLFF
D: NA; V: TRBV20-1; J: TRBJ2-7; size: NA; DNA: TGCAGTGCTAGCCGAGCGGACGAGCAGTACTTC; CDR3: CSASRADEQYF
D: NA; V: TRBV13; J: TRBJ2-2; size: NA; DNA: TGTGCCAGCAGCTTAGGCCTGGCAGGAGGAACCGGGGAGCTGTTTTTT; CDR3: CASSLGLAGGTGELFF
D: TRBD2; V: TRBV7-9; J: TRBJ2-3; size: NA; DNA: TGTGCCAGCAGCTTACTGCCCCTCACTAGCGGGAACACAGATACGCAGTATTTT; CDR3: CASSLLPLTSGNTDTQYF
D: NA; V: TRBV27; J: TRBJ2-1; size: NA; DNA: TGTGCCAGCAGTGAAGGGAGCTCCTACAATGAGCAGTTCTTC; CDR3: CASSEGSSYNEQFF
D: NA; V: TRBV19; J: TRBJ1-1; size: NA; DNA: TGTGCCAGTAGCAAAGGACAGATGAACACTGAAGCTTTCTTT; CDR3: CASSKGQMNTEAFF
D: NA; V: TRBV9; J: TRBJ1-1; size: NA; DNA: TGTGCCAGCAGCGTAGTTCGGAACACTGAAGCTTTCTTT; CDR3: CASSVVRNTEAFF
D: TRBD2; V: TRBV4-3; J: TRBJ2-2; size: few; DNA: TGCGCCAGCAGCCAAGATCCGACTAGCGGGGGCTTTACCGGGGAGCTGTTTTTT; CDR3: CASSQDPTSGGFTGELFF
D: TRBD1; V: TRBV7-3; J: TRBJ1-2; size: NA; DNA: TGTGCCAGCAGCGCCGACAGGGTTGGCTACACCTTC; CDR3: CASSADRVGYTF
D: NA; V: TRBV11-3; J: TRBJ1-3; size: NA; DNA: TGTGCCAGCAGCTTAGACGGACTGTACTCTGGAAACACCATATATTTT; CDR3: CASSLDGLYSGNTIYF
D: NA; V: TRBV4-1; J: TRBJ2-1; size: NA; DNA: TGCGCCAGCAGCCTCATCGGGAGCTCCTACAATGAGCAGTTCTTC; CDR3: CASSLIGSSYNEQFF
D: NA; V: TRBV29-1; J: TRBJ1-1; size: NA; DNA: TGCAGCGTTGTAAAATTGACGGGGGGGGAAGCTTTCTTT; CDR3: CSVVKLTGGEAFF
D: NA; V: TRBV28; J: TRBJ1-4; size: once; DNA: TGTGCCAGCAGTCCAAGTAGTCCTGAAAAACTGTTTTTT; CDR3: CASSPSSPEKLFF
D: TRBD1; V: TRBV19; J: TRBJ2-3; size: NA; DNA: TGTGCCAGCACTCGGACAGGGGGCAACACAGATACGCAGTATTTT; CDR3: CASTRTGGNTDTQYF
D: TRBD2; V: TRBV4-1; J: TRBJ2-3; size: NA; DNA: TGCGCCAGCAGCGCAACCACTAGCGGGAGGGGCACAGATACGCAGTATTTT; CDR3: CASSATTSGRGTDTQYF